This T cell receptor (beta chain) was profiled in a study of blood T cell repertoires in COVID-19. The CDR3 is made up of 15 amino acids. Germline CDR1 LGHDT, CDR2 YNNKEL (reference sequence). V lost 0 bases and J lost 2, with 8 bases in between. Sequencing used immunoSEQ multiplex PCR; TCRdb keeps in-frame clones, though not all of them. The sample includes 150,000 or so clones, around 75% of them seen just once. This sequence joins TRBV3-1 (or the pseudogene TRBV3-2) and TRBJ1-5; D not certain. Sequencing was carried out using peripheral blood. This receptor was identified in an older woman with COVID-19, enrolled during active disease. CDR3 protein: CASSQDWGGNQPQHF. The CDR3, as DNA: TGTGCCAGCAGCCAAGATTGGGGAGGCAATCAGCCCCAGCATTTT.